The 32 T cell receptor beta chains below all came from one sample that was sequenced in a study of T cells in Graves' hyperthyroidism and ophthalmopathy. TCR beta CDR3 regions were amplified from RNA. RT-PCR in the first round (using the HTBI primer set) targeted the TCR CDR3. TCRdb reanalysed the multiplex PCR reads using MiXCR and keeps one entry per CDR3 protein. The sample shows under 400,000 distinct CDR3 sequences, approximately 25% of them seen only once. Material: blood. These receptors all stem from a man aged 50 or older with Graves' hyperthyroidism.

This clonotype was seen at least ten times. CDR3 nucleotides: TGTGCCAGCAGTGGGTCTAGCGGGAGTTTAAGAGGGGAGACCCAGTACTTC. It specifies CASSGSSGSLRGETQYF. This chain links TRBV6-1 with TRBJ2-5; 10 nucleotides line up with TRBD2. In germline, CDR1 is MNHNS, CDR2 SASEGT. Trimming cost V 4 bases and J 5 bases; bases outside gene matches: 13. This CDR3 is built from 17 residues.

A few counts support this clonotype. The V call is TRBV7-6, the J call TRBJ2-2, with D hard to call. CDR1 and CDR2 from the germline V gene are SGHVS and FNYEAQ. The V end was cut by 3 bases, the J end by 3 bases, with 8 bases between. The CDR3 consists of 14 residues. This chain's CDR3 is CASSFGSDTGELFF. The DNA of the CDR3 is TGTGCCAGCAGCTTTGGTTCAGACACCGGGGAGCTGTTTTTT.

The chain employs TRBV12-3 or TRBV12-4 and TRBJ2-5, with 7 bases that match TRBD1. The CDR3 is 13 amino acids. Trimming took 3 bases from V and 7 from J; bases not matched to a gene: 5. The CDR3 protein is CASSFGTELTQYF. CDR3 nucleotide sequence: TGTGCCAGCAGTTTCGGGACAGAGTTGACCCAGTACTTC.

This clonotype was seen repeatedly, ten times or more. The chain recombines TRBV28 with TRBJ2-3; unclear D gene. Trimming took 4 bases from V and 6 from J, leaving 11 bases between them. Germline CDR1 and CDR2: MDHEN and SYDVKM. The CDR3 is 13 amino acids. The CDR3 coding sequence is TGTGCCAGCAGTTCGGACGTTCGGGATACGCAGTATTTT. The encoded protein is CASSSDVRDTQYF.

The chain uses TRBV5-1 and TRBJ1-3, with D maybe TRBD1 (5 bases). Germline assignment: CDR1 SGHRS and CDR2 YFSETQ. The CDR3 contains 16 residues. V was trimmed by 0 bases and J by 3 bases, leaving 13 bases between them. The CDR3, as DNA: TGCGCCAGCAGCTTGGCGGGGCCAATCTTTGGAAACACCATATATTTT. This sequence encodes CASSLAGPIFGNTIYF.

V and J are TRBV5-1 and TRBJ2-2; D gene uncertain. Germline V gives CDR1 SGHRS, CDR2 YFSETQ. This CDR3 is 14 amino acids long. V was shortened by 1 base and J by 6 bases, with 10 bases between the two germline ends. This chain's CDR3 is CASSLWLDPGELFF. In DNA, the CDR3 is TGCGCCAGCAGCTTGTGGCTAGATCCCGGGGAGCTGTTTTTT.

This sequence joins TRBV18 and TRBJ2-7; no definite D call. Trimming removed 3 bases from V and 7 bases from J, with 13 bases in between. The CDR3 spans 13 residues. Germline V gene sequence: CDR1 KGHSH, CDR2 LQKENI. CDR3 amino acids: CASSPQNLGEQYF. The CDR3 nucleotides are TGTGCCAGCTCACCTCAGAATTTGGGGGAGCAGTACTTC.

This clonotype was counted many times. This chain connects TRBV29-1 to TRBJ1-1; 9 bases map to TRBD1. Germline V gene sequence: CDR1 SQVTM, CDR2 ANQGSEA. The CDR3 length is 13 residues. V trimming: 7 bases; J trimming: 4 bases; junction bases outside the gene matches: 7. CDR3 nucleotides: TGCAGCGCCCTGACAGGGGGTCTCACTGAAGCTTTCTTT. Amino acids: CSALTGGLTEAFF. Full variable domain (missing parts from reference TRBV29-1 and TRBJ1-1): SAVISQKPSRDICQRGTSLTIQCQVDSQVTMMFWYRQQPGQSLTLIATANQGSEATYESGFVIDKFPISRPNLTFSTLTVSNMSPEDSSIYLCSALTGGLTEAFFGQGTRLTVV.

This clonotype has more than one count but fewer than ten. V usage is TRBV29-1 and J usage is TRBJ2-5, with TRBD1 as a possible D gene (5 bases). Germline CDR1 is SQVTM and CDR2 is ANQGSEA. V was clipped by 8 bases and J by 5 bases, with 12 bases between them. There are 11 residues in the CDR3. The CDR3 loop reads CSLLGRETQYF. The DNA of the CDR3 is TGCAGCCTATTGGGGCGGGAGACCCAGTACTTC.

Worth noting for this clonotype: A much bigger clone sits one base away, suggesting this may be a read error. The chain couples TRBV11-1 to TRBJ2-2; D is possibly TRBD1 or TRBD2 (5 bases each). The CDR3 is 14 amino acids. Per germline, CDR1 SGHAT and CDR2 FQDESV (reference sequence). CDR3 bases: TGTGTCAGCAGTTCGGGACCGGATAACGGGGAGCTGTTTTTT. It yields the protein CVSSSGPDNGELFF.

This clonotype was found a few times. This sequence joins TRBV18 and TRBJ2-3; 9 bases are a match to TRBD1. Trimming cost V 6 bases and J 2 bases; bases outside gene matches: 6. The germline CDR1 and CDR2 sequences are KGHSH and LQKENI. The length of the CDR3 is 15 residues. This CDR3 reads CASSTGGKTTDTQYF. The CDR3 coding sequence is TGTGCCAGCTCCACAGGGGGCAAGACCACAGATACGCAGTATTTT.

This sequence joins TRBV11-3 and TRBJ1-4; D ambiguous. Germline CDR1 SGHNT, CDR2 YENEEA. Trimming removed 5 bases at V and 5 bases at J, with 24 bases between. CDR3 length: 18 residues. DNA of the CDR3: TGTGCCAGCAGCCCAGCAGAGGGAACCACCCTTCAGAATGAAAAACTGTTTTTT. Amino acid sequence: CASSPAEGTTLQNEKLFF.

CDR3 in amino acids: CASSWTSGPADTQYF. The CDR3 DNA reads TGTGCCAGCAGCTGGACTAGCGGACCCGCAGATACGCAGTATTTT. This chain joins TRBV7-9 and TRBJ2-3; the match to TRBD2 covers 10 bases. Germline loops: CDR1 SEHNR, CDR2 FQNEAQ (reference sequence). The CDR3 contains 15 residues. Trimming at V came to 4 bases and at J to 4 bases, leaving 5 bases not matched to a gene.

The sample holds a few counts of this clonotype. V and J are TRBV18 and TRBJ2-2, with no clear D. Trimming pared 2 bases from V and 7 bases from J, leaving 5 bases between. The CDR3 consists of 12 residues. The germline V gene has CDR1 KGHSH and CDR2 LQKENI. CDR3 in amino acids: CASSPEFGELFF. CDR3 nucleotides: TGTGCCAGCTCACCAGAGTTCGGGGAGCTGTTTTTT.

In nucleotides, the CDR3 is TGCAGCGTTATAGACGGCTCCTACGAGCAGTACTTC. It is translated as CSVIDGSYEQYF. The chain employs TRBV29-1 and TRBJ2-7; no firm D call. Trimming removed 5 bases from V and 0 bases from J, with 8 bases in between. CDR1 and CDR2 from the germline V gene are SQVTM and ANQGSEA. The CDR3 is 12 amino acids.

Turning to this clonotype: A much larger clone sits a single nucleotide away, making a read error possible. The chain combines TRBV28 with TRBJ2-4, with a possible D match to TRBD1 (6 bases). V was shortened by 8 bases and J by 12 bases, with 14 bases between the two germline ends. CDR3 size: 11 residues. The germline V gene has CDR1 MDHEN and CDR2 SYDVKM. CDR3 region: CASVQAGAQYF. The CDR3 nucleotides are TGTGCCAGCGTCCAGGCAGGGGCTCAGTACTTC.

This clonotype was counted a single time. This rearrangement joins TRBV27 to TRBJ1-2, with D possibly being TRBD1 (5 bases). V lost 3 bases and J 0 bases, leaving 8 bases between the germline ends. The CDR3 has 14 residues. CDR1 MNHEY and CDR2 SMNVEV come from the germline V gene (reference sequence). As DNA, the CDR3 is TGTGCCAGCAGTTTCCAGGGCCCTAACTATGGCTACACCTTC. It encodes CASSFQGPNYGYTF.

This clonotype was observed a handful of times. This chain links TRBV7-9 with TRBJ2-1; D perhaps matches TRBD1 (6 bases). The germline V gene has CDR1 SEHNR and CDR2 FQNEAQ (reference sequence). This CDR3 is 15 amino acids long. The ends were cut back, 2 bases at V and 5 bases at J, with 13 bases in the middle. Here the CDR3 reads CASSLKLEGDNEQFF. CDR3 in DNA: TGTGCCAGCAGCTTAAAGTTAGAGGGGGACAATGAGCAGTTCTTC.

The chain links TRBV10-3 to TRBJ2-2; possible D gene TRBD2, 6 bases. Germline V lookup: CDR1 ENHRY, CDR2 SYGVKD. The length of the CDR3 is 16 residues. V was clipped by 4 bases and J by 1 base, with 13 bases between them. As DNA, the CDR3 is TGTGCCATCAGTGTGGGTCTAGCGAGGAACACCGGGGAGCTGTTTTTT. It translates to CAISVGLARNTGELFF.

This clonotype was picked up many times. The chain recombines TRBV11-2 with TRBJ2-1; 9 bases agree with TRBD1. V shed 5 bases and J 5 bases; nucleotides not matched to a gene: 10. Germline lookup yields CDR1 SGHAT and CDR2 FQNNGV. The CDR3 loop spans 16 amino acids. The CDR3 DNA reads as TGTGCCAGCAGCAAGACCGGGACAGGGAACAACAATGAGCAGTTCTTC. It codes for CASSKTGTGNNNEQFF.

The chain carries TRBV28 and TRBJ2-2; D may be TRBD2 (7 bases). The ends were cut back, 11 bases at V and 4 bases at J, with 17 bases in the middle. Germline CDR1 is MDHEN and CDR2 is SYDVKM. This CDR3 contains 14 residues. The CDR3 nucleotides read TGTGCCGTCTCCCGGGGGGCCGGCACCGGGGAGCTGTTTTTT. Encoded protein: CAVSRGAGTGELFF.

As for this clonotype: The conserved final phenylalanine or tryptophan is absent from the CDR3, which likely points to a read error. This chain links TRBV5-1 with TRBJ2-7, with D unresolved. The germline gives CDR1 SGHRS, CDR2 YFSETQ. This CDR3 contains 15 residues. V gave up 0 bases and J gave up 6 bases, with 16 bases separating them. Written as DNA, the CDR3 is TGCGCCAGCAGCTTGGGTTACGGGCTAGAGTCCGAGCAGTACCTC. It is translated as CASSLGYGLESEQYL.

Concerning this clonotype: The junction shows a germline mismatch at one end, possibly a read error. V gene TRBV6-5 combines with J gene TRBJ1-2; possibly TRBD1 for D (5 bases). Germline V gene data show CDR1 as MNHEY and CDR2 as SVGAGI. The CDR3 consists of 14 residues. Here the CDR3 DNA reads TGTGCCGGCAGCCCCAATACAGGCAACTATGGCTACACCTTC. Translating gives CAGSPNTGNYGYTF.

This clonotype was seen repeatedly, ten times or more. This chain connects TRBV29-1 to TRBJ1-1, with 7 bases lining up with TRBD1. V shed 5 bases, J shed 0 bases, and the junction held 6 bases outside the gene matches. Germline V gene lookup returns CDR1 SQVTM and CDR2 ANQGSEA. This CDR3 region has 14 residues. CDR3 nucleotide sequence: TGCAGCGTTCGACAGGGTGGTTTGAACACTGAAGCTTTCTTT. This gives the protein CSVRQGGLNTEAFF.

The V and J genes are TRBV20-1 and TRBJ2-5, with 10 bases that match TRBD2. After removal of 1 base from V and 4 bases from J, the junction contained 0 bases not matched to a gene. There are 13 residues in the CDR3. Germline V lookup: CDR1 DFQATT, CDR2 SNEGSKA (reference sequence). The CDR3 DNA is TGCAGTGCTAGAGGACTAGCGGGAGAGACCCAGTACTTC. Its protein is CSARGLAGETQYF.

This clonotype has just a few counts. This chain links TRBV15 with TRBJ2-7, with no clear D. The V end lost 0 bases, the J end lost 4 bases, and 10 bases lay between the germline ends. Germline V CDR1 and CDR2: LNHNV, YYDKDF (reference sequence). The length of the CDR3 is 14 residues. The CDR3 DNA is TGTGCCACCAGCAGAGATCCTGACCTTTACGAGCAGTACTTC. Its protein product is CATSRDPDLYEQYF.

This clonotype was seen just once. The CDR3 here is CASSDDTSGGPNEQFF. The CDR3 bases are TGTGCCAGCAGTGATGACACTAGCGGGGGCCCCAATGAGCAGTTCTTC. The rearrangement uses TRBV6-4 and TRBJ2-1; the match to TRBD2 covers 11 bases. V dropped 3 bases and J dropped 6; count of bases not matched to a gene: 7. Germline CDR1 MRHNA, CDR2 SNTAGT. There are 16 residues in the CDR3.

On this clonotype itself: The junction departs from the called germline gene at one end, perhaps through a read error. V and J are TRBV5-1 and TRBJ2-5, with 11 nucleotides matching TRBD1. Germline V gene data show CDR1 as SGHRS and CDR2 as YFSETQ. There are 18 residues in the CDR3. The CDR3 region has the DNA TGCGCCAGCGGCTTTAACCCCACCGGACAGGGGGCTATTGAGACCCAGTACTTC. Encoded protein: CASGFNPTGQGAIETQYF.

This clonotype has ten or more counts. The chain joins TRBV6-1 to TRBJ2-1; the match to TRBD2 covers 7 bases. The CDR3 loop spans 17 amino acids. Germline V gene data show CDR1 as MNHNS and CDR2 as SASEGT. J gave up 5 bases and V 4 bases, and 14 bases lay outside the gene matches. The CDR3, as DNA: TGTGCCAGCAGTGTAACCCCCTTGCGGGAGTTCAACAATGAGCAGTTCTTC. Its translation: CASSVTPLREFNNEQFF.

The rearrangement joins TRBV3-1 to TRBJ2-4; perhaps TRBD1 as D (6 bases). CDR1 is LGHDT and CDR2 is YNNKEL in the germline V gene (reference sequence). V gave up 1 base and J gave up 3 bases, with 13 bases separating them. The CDR3 is 16 residues long. CDR3 nucleotide sequence: TGTGCCAGCAGCCAAGTTGGGGGCGCGTACAAAAACATTCAGTACTTC. Its translation: CASSQVGGAYKNIQYF.

The chain carries TRBV10-2 and TRBJ2-7, with a tentative D call TRBD2 (5 bases). This CDR3 has 13 amino acids. V was cut by 11 bases and J by 3 bases, with 17 bases left in between. In germline, CDR1 is WSHSY, CDR2 SAAADI. CDR3 sequence: CAAGKRFVYEQYF. The CDR3 nucleotides read TGCGCCGCCGGGAAGCGATTCGTCTACGAGCAGTACTTC.

This clonotype was detected a few times. The chain combines TRBV29-1 with TRBJ1-1; D unclear. CDR1 is SQVTM and CDR2 is ANQGSEA in the germline V gene. The length of the CDR3 is 12 residues. Deletions cut 5 bases from V and 3 bases from J, with 10 bases between. The CDR3 bases are TGCAGCGTTCGGGGAACGGACACTGAAGCTTTCTTT. Protein: CSVRGTDTEAFF.